This TCR beta chain was obtained from a study of CD8 T cells in ankylosing spondylitis. This clonotype occurred many times. Its antigen is undetermined. The germline V gene has CDR1 SGHRS and CDR2 YFSETQ. V was shortened by 0 bases and J by 5 bases, with 5 bases between the two germline ends. CDR3 length: 12 residues. Overall study findings and caveats: Seemingly distinctive of ankylosing spondylitis blood was a TCR beta motif formed by eight highly homologous variants.

Each CDR3 protein is one row after TCRdb ran MiXCR on the 5' RACE reads. Of 700,000 to 850,000 distinct CDR3 sequences listed, 12% are singletons. This receptor was obtained from a male donor with ankylosing spondylitis. Sequencing was performed on blood, either unsorted or a sorted T cell fraction (not recorded which). The genes are TRBV5-1 and TRBJ2-5, with D uncertain. The CDR3 DNA is TGCGCCAGCAGCTTGGCCAAGGAGACCCAGTACTTC. This encodes CASSLAKETQYF.